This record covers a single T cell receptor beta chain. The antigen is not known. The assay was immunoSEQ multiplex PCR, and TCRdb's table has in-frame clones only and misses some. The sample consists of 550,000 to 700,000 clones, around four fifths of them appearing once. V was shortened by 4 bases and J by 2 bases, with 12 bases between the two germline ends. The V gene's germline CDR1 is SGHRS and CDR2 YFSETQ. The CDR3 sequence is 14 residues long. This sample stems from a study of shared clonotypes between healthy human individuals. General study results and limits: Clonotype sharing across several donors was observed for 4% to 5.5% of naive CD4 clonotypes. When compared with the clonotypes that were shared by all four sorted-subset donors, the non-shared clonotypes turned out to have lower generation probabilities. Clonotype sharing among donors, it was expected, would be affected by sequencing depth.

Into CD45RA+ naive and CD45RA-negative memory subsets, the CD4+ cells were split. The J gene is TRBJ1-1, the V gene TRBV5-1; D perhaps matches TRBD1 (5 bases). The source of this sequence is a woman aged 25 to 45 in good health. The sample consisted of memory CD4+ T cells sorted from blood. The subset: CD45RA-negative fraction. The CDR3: CASSHGTVNTEAFF. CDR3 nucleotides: TGCGCCAGCAGCCATGGGACGGTCAACACTGAAGCTTTCTTT. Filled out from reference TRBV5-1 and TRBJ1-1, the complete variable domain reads KAGVTQTPRYLIKTRGQQVTLSCSPISGHRSVSWYQQTPGQGLQFLFEYFSETQRNKGNFPGRFSGRQFSNSRSEMNVSTLELGDSALYLCASSHGTVNTEAFFGQGTRLTVV.